Sequencing of this T cell receptor beta chain was carried out in a study of T-cell memory formation after mild COVID-19. Across the whole study: Most TCR clusters belonged to a single donor. Regarding the study as a whole: From day 15 to 85, contracting clones were balanced between CD4 and CD8, whereas later expanders leaned toward CD4+. SARS-CoV-2 specificity was not confirmed for second-wave clones peaking on day 37.

The ends were cut back, 4 bases at V and 6 bases at J, with 13 bases in the middle. CDR1 is SNHLY and CDR2 is FYNNEI in the germline V gene. The CDR3 loop spans 13 amino acids. It was 5'RACE with constant-segment primers that produced the TCR alpha and TCR beta cDNA libraries, which carried sample barcodes and UMIs. TCRdb re-called the 5' RACE reads through MiXCR, storing one row per CDR3 protein. This sample has around 320,000 distinct CDR3 sequences, with 25% to 30% found just once. There are a few counts of this clonotype. Its antigen remains unidentified. Sequenced sample: PBMCs or a T cell subset sorted from them (not recorded which). The genes are TRBV2 and TRBJ2-7; either TRBD1 or TRBD2 may fit D (5 bases each). The sequence was obtained from an adult woman who had mild COVID-19 (a few samples of this study predate the infection). Cell type and time point are not known. The CDR3 coding sequence is TGTGCCAGCAGTGCGGGGCAGTCAGGCGAGCAGTACTTC. Its protein product is CASSAGQSGEQYF.